Here is one T cell receptor (beta chain) with its context. The antigen is unknown. CD45RA-negative memory and CD45RA+ naive subsets were split from the CD4+ cells. This entry belongs to a study of shared clonotypes between healthy human individuals. Whole-study results and caveats: A reduction in generation probabilities was seen for non-shared clonotypes relative to those shared by all four donors.

This was a deep-level run. Genomic DNA of each subset was evenly split across several immunoSEQ plates. Libraries were prepared by immunoSEQ multiplex PCR; TCRdb keeps only in-frame clonotypes and omits some of them. This sample carries approximately 1.5 million clones, approximately 98% of them seen once, and the ten largest clones take about 0.42%. This CDR3 is 13 amino acids long. V was cut by 6 bases and J by 1 base, with 9 bases left in between. Germline V gene sequence: CDR1 ENHRY, CDR2 SYGVKD. The chain combines TRBV10-3 with TRBJ1-1; D ambiguous. The sample was naive CD4+ T cells sorted from blood. The subset is: CD45RA+ positively selected. The clonotype originates from a man aged 30-40 years in good health. This CDR3 is CAISPLGNTEAFF. DNA for the CDR3: TGTGCCATCAGCCCCCTTGGGAACACTGAAGCTTTCTTT.